The source of this T cell receptor beta chain is a study of STAT3 mutations in large granular lymphocyte leukemia. General study findings and limits: At least one immunodominant TCR beta clonotype appeared in every T-cell large granular lymphocyte leukemia patient. Clonal expansion was inferred from other time points because no sample existed at each clone's first appearance.

The table lists this clone with a few counts. No antigen is known for it. Method: immunoSEQ multiplex PCR; TCRdb's copy keeps in-frame clones and lacks some. The sample consists of some 10,000 clones, around 89% of them appearing once. The ends lost 3 bases at V and 3 bases at J; junction bases unmatched: 2. This CDR3 comprises 13 residues. Germline V gene lookup returns CDR1 SGHRS and CDR2 YFSETQ. Input material: peripheral blood mononuclear cells. The sequence was collected from a man in his sixties with T-cell large granular lymphocyte leukemia. Some clones in this sample may be carry-over from other donors' samples. The rearrangement links TRBV5-1 to TRBJ2-7, with 8 bases that match TRBD1. DNA for the CDR3: TGCGCCAGCAGCTGGGGGACAGGCTACGAGCAGTACTTC. It specifies CASSWGTGYEQYF.